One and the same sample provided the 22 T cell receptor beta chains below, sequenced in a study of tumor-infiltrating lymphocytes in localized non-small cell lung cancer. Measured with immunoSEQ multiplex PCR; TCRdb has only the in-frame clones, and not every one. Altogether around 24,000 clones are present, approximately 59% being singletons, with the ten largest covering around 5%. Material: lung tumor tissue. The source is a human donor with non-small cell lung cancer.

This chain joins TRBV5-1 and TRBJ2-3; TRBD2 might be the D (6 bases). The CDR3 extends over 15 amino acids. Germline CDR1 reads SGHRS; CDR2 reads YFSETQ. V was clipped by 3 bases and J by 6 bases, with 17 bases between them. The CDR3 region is CASSSSGTLGDTQYF. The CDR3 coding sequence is TGCGCCAGCAGCTCCTCCGGGACTCTGGGGGATACGCAGTATTTT.

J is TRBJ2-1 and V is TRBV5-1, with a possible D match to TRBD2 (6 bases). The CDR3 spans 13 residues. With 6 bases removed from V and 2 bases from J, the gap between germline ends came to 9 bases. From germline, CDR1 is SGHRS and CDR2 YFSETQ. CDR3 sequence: CASIGSPYNEQFF. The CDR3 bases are TGCGCCAGCATCGGGAGCCCCTACAATGAGCAGTTCTTC. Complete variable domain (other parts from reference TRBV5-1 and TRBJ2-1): KAGVTQTPRYLIKTRGQQVTLSCSPISGHRSVSWYQQTPGQGLQFLFEYFSETQRNKGNFPGRFSGRQFSNSRSEMNVSTLELGDSALYLCASIGSPYNEQFFGPGTRLTVL.

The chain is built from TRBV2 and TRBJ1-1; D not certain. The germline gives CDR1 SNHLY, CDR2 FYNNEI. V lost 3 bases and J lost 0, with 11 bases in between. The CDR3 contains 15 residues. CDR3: CASSDFKYMNTEAFF. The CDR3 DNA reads TGTGCCAGCAGTGATTTTAAGTACATGAACACTGAAGCTTTCTTT.

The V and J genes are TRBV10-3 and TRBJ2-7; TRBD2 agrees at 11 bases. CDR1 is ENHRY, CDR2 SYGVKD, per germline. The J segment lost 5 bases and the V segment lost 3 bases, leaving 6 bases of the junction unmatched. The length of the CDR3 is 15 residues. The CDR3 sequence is CAISDAGTSGDEQYF. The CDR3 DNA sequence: TGTGCCATCAGTGATGCCGGGACTAGCGGAGACGAGCAGTACTTC.

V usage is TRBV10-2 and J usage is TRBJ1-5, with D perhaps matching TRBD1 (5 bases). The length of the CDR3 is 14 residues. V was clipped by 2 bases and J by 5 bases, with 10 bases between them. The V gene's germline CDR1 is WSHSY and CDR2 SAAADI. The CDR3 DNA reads TGCGCCAGCAGTGAGGGGGCGCGCGATCAGCCCCAGCATTTT. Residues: CASSEGARDQPQHF.

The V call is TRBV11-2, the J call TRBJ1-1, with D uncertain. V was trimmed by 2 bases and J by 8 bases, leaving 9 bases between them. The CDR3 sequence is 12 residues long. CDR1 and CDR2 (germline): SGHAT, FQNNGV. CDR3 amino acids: CASSLMGLEAFF. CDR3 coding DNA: TGTGCCAGCAGCTTAATGGGTCTGGAAGCTTTCTTT.

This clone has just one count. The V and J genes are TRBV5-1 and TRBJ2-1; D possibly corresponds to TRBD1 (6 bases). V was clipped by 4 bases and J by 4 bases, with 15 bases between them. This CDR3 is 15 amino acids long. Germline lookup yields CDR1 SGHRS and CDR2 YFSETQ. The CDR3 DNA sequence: TGCGCCAGCAGCCAATTAGGGGGTCAATACAATGAGCAGTTCTTC. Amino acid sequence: CASSQLGGQYNEQFF.

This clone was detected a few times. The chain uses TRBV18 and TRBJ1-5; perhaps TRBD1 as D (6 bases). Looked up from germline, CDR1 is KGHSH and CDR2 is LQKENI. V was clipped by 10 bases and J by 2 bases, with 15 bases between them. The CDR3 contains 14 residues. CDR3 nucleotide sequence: TGTGCCACCTCCGAGGGGGTTGGCAATCAGCCCCAGCATTTT. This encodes CATSEGVGNQPQHF.

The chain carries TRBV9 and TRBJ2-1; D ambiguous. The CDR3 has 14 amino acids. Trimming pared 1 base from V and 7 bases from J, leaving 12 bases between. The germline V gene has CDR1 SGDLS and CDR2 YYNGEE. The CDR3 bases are TGTGCCAGCAGCGTACATCCCAGCGAGAATGAGCAGTTCTTC. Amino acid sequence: CASSVHPSENEQFF.

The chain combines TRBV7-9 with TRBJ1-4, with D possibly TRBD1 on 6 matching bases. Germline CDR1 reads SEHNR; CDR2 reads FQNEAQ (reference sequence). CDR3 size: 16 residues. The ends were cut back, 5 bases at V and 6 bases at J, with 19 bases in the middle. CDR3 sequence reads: CASSLRKQGIYEKLFF. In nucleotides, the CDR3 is TGTGCCAGCAGCCTTAGGAAGCAGGGGATTTATGAAAAACTGTTTTTT.

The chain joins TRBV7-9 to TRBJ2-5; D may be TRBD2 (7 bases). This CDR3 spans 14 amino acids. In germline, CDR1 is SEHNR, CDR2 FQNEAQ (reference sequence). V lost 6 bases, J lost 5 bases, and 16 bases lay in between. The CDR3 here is CASSPGGAVETQYF. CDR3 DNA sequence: TGTGCCAGCAGTCCTGGGGGGGCAGTGGAGACCCAGTACTTC.

The CDR3 nucleotides are TGTGCCAGCAGCTTAGGGGACACGCGGGATACGCAGTATTTT. Its protein is CASSLGDTRDTQYF. The chain recombines TRBV7-2 with TRBJ2-3; D might be TRBD1 (6 bases). The CDR3 is 14 residues long. V shed 1 base and J shed 6 bases, with 11 bases lying between them. Germline V gene sequence: CDR1 SGHTA, CDR2 FQGNSA.

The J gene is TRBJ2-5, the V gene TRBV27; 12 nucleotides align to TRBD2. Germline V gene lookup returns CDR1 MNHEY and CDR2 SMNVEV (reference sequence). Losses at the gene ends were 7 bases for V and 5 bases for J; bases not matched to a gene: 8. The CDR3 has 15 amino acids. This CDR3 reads CASTTTSGSQETQYF. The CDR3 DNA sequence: TGTGCCAGCACCACGACTAGCGGGAGTCAGGAGACCCAGTACTTC.

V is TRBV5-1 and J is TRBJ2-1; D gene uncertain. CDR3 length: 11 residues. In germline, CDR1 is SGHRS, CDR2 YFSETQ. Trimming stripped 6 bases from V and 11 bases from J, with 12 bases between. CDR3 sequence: CASTRQLKQFF. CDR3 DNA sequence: TGCGCCAGCACCCGGCAATTGAAGCAGTTCTTC.

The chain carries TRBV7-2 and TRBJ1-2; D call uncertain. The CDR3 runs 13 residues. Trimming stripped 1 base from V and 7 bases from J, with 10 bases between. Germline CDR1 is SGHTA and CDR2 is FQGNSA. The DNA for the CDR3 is TGTGCCAGCAGCTTAGTGATACACGGTGGCTACACCTTC. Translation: CASSLVIHGGYTF.

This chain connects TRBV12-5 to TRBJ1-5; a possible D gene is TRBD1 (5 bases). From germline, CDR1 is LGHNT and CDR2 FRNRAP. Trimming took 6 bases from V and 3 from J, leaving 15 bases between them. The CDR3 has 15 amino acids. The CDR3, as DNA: TGTGCTAGTGGCCCGGGGGGTCAGCTCAATCAGCCCCAGCATTTT. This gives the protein CASGPGGQLNQPQHF. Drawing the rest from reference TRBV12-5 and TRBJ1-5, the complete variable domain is DARVTQTPRHKVTEMGQEVTMRCQPILGHNTVFWYRQTMMQGLELLAYFRNRAPLDDSGMPKDRFSAEMPDATLATLKIQPSEPRDSAVYFCASGPGGQLNQPQHFGDGTRLSIL.

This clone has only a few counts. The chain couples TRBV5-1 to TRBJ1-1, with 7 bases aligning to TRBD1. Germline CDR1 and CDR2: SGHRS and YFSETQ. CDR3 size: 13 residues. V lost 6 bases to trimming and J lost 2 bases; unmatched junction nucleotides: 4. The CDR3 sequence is CASTGTVNTEAFF. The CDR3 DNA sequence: TGCGCCAGCACCGGGACAGTCAACACTGAAGCTTTCTTT.

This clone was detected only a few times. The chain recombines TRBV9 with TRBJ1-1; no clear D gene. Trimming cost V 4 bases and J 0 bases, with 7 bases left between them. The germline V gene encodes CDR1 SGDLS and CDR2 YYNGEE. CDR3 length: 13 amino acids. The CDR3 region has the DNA TGTGCCAGCAGCTCCGGACTGAACACTGAAGCTTTCTTT. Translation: CASSSGLNTEAFF.

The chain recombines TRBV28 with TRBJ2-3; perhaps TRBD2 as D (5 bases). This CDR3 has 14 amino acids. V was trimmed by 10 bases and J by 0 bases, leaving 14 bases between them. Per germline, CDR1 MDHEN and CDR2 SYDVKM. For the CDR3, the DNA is TGTGCCACCGGACTTCCCCTTAGCACAGATACGCAGTATTTT. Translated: CATGLPLSTDTQYF. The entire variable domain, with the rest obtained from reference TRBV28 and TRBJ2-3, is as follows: DVKVTQSSRYLVKRTGEKVFLECVQDMDHENMFWYRQDPGLGLRLIYFSYDVKMKEKGDIPEGYSVSREKKERFSLILESASTNQTSMYLCATGLPLSTDTQYFGPGTRLTVL.

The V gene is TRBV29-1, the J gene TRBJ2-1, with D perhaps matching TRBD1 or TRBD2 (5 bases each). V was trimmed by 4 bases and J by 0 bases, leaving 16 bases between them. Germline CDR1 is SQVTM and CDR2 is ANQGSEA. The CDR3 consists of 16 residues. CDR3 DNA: TGCAGCGTTGTTCCAGCAGAGGGGAACTCCTACAATGAGCAGTTCTTC. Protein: CSVVPAEGNSYNEQFF.

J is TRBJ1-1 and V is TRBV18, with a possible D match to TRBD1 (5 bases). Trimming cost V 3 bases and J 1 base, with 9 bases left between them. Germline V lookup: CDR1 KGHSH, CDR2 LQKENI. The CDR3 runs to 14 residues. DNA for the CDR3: TGTGCCAGCTCACCCTATACAGGGAACACTGAAGCTTTCTTT. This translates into CASSPYTGNTEAFF. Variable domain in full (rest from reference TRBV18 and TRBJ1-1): NAGVMQNPRHLVRRRGQEARLRCSPMKGHSHVYWYRQLPEEGLKFMVYLQKENIIDESGMPKERFSAEFPKEGPSILRIQQVVRGDSAAYFCASSPYTGNTEAFFGQGTRLTVV.

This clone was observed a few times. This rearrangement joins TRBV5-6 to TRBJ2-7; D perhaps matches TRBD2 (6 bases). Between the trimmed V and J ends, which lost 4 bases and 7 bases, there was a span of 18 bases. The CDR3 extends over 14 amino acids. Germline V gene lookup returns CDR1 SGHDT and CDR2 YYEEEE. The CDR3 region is CASSPGWGRGEQYF. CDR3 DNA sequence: TGTGCCAGCAGCCCGGGGTGGGGCCGGGGGGAGCAGTACTTC.